This entry features one T cell receptor (beta chain) sequence. The antigen remains unidentified. The ends were cut back, 8 bases at V and 8 bases at J, with 18 bases in the middle. The length of the CDR3 is 13 residues. Germline V gives CDR1 LGHDT, CDR2 YNNKEL (reference sequence). This sample stems from a study of CD8+CD57+ T cells in acquired aplastic anemia. The wider study: Isolated CD4+ and CD8+ cells, once sorted, yielded DNA averaging around 2.9 ug. Study results and limitations: Over 25 shared CD8+ CDR3s appeared highly expressed within patients' immunodominant clones.

CDR3 and TCR beta VDJ profiling relied on genomic DNA as the template. TCRdb reanalysed the reads using MiXCR and keeps one entry per CDR3 protein. The sample includes 95,000 to 150,000 distinct CDR3 sequences, roughly 40% seen only once; the top ten take 2.6%. Patients picked for sequencing had shown CD8+CD57+ cell expansion detected by flow cytometry. Sequenced: sorted CD4+, CD8+, or CD8+CD57+ T cells (not recorded which) from PBMCs. This clonotype was obtained from a human donor with aplastic anemia. The chain uses TRBV3-1 and TRBJ1-2, with D hard to call. CDR3 sequence reads: CASSTDPKGGYTF. DNA of the CDR3: TGTGCCAGCTCTACAGACCCCAAAGGGGGCTACACCTTC.